A single sample is the source of the 5 T cell receptor beta chains below, sequenced in a study of T cells in Graves' hyperthyroidism and ophthalmopathy. TCR beta CDR3 regions were amplified from RNA. TCR CDR3 underwent first-round RT-PCR with the HTBI primer set. TCRdb fed the multiplex PCR reads into MiXCR, producing one record per CDR3 protein. The top ten clones hold roughly a fifth of a sample with 400,000 or so distinct CDR3 sequences, more than 14% of them seen once. The sequenced sample was blood. Receptors originate from a young woman with Graves' ophthalmopathy.

As concerns this clonotype: Being one base from a much bigger clone, this may be a read error. The V gene is TRBV20-1, the J gene TRBJ2-7; 7 bases align to TRBD2. The germline V gene has CDR1 DFQATT and CDR2 SNEGSKA (reference sequence). The trim removed 7 bases at V and 5 bases at J, leaving 11 bases unmatched. The CDR3 extends over 13 amino acids. The CDR3 bases are TGCAGTGGATTTGCGGGGGAAAACCACGAGCAGTACTTC. This translates into CSGFAGENHEQYF.

The chain employs TRBV28 and TRBJ2-7, with 9 bases that match TRBD1. The CDR3 length is 15 residues. Germline CDR1 MDHEN, CDR2 SYDVKM. Trimming at V came to 2 bases and at J to 2 bases, leaving 4 bases not matched to a gene. Here the CDR3 reads CASSLLGTGPYEQYF. DNA of the CDR3: TGTGCCAGCAGTTTACTAGGGACAGGGCCCTACGAGCAGTACTTC. Based on the CDR3 plus reference TRBV28 and TRBJ2-7, the full variable domain is DVKVTQSSRYLVKRTGEKVFLECVQDMDHENMFWYRQDPGLGLRLIYFSYDVKMKEKGDIPEGYSVSREKKERFSLILESASTNQTSMYLCASSLLGTGPYEQYFGPGTRLTVT.

This clonotype has at least ten counts. The genes are TRBV28 and TRBJ2-7; a weak D match, TRBD2 (5 bases). The CDR3 contains 15 residues. Germline V gene data show CDR1 as MDHEN and CDR2 as SYDVKM. The V end lost 3 bases, the J end lost 6 bases, and 18 bases lay between the germline ends. The CDR3 spells CASSFYRLAGSEQYF. DNA of the CDR3: TGTGCCAGCAGTTTTTATCGTCTAGCTGGCAGCGAGCAGTACTTC.

The table lists this clonotype with many counts. V is TRBV4-1 and J is TRBJ2-3; TRBD2 is a possible D gene (5 bases). The V end lost 3 bases, the J end lost 2 bases, and 18 bases lay between the germline ends. Germline lookup yields CDR1 MGHRA and CDR2 YSYEKL. This CDR3 spans 17 amino acids. CDR3 residues: CASSHQVRGSPTDTQYF. CDR3 DNA: TGCGCCAGCAGCCATCAAGTTCGGGGTAGTCCCACAGATACGCAGTATTTT.

This clonotype was recorded many times. The chain combines TRBV29-1 with TRBJ2-5; 7 bases match TRBD2. CDR1 is SQVTM, CDR2 ANQGSEA, per germline. This CDR3 is 12 amino acids long. J was trimmed by 3 bases and V by 7 bases; bases with no gene match: 5. The CDR3 here is CSAHLAEETQYF. The DNA of the CDR3 is TGCAGCGCTCATCTAGCGGAAGAGACCCAGTACTTC.